This T cell receptor (beta chain) came from a study of blood T cell repertoires in COVID-19. Study in general: Samples representing acute and convalescent COVID-19 were sourced from the United States, Italy and Spain. PBMCs, B-cell-depleted T cells, or T cells provided the cDNA or gDNA that made up the material.

This CDR3 is 15 amino acids long. Trimming cost V 1 base and J 0 bases; bases outside gene matches: 0. Germline assignment: CDR1 LGHNA and CDR2 YSLEER. Authors' data handling: Estimation of nucleated cell counts was performed using reference gene primer amplification. TCRdb's table, derived via immunoSEQ multiplex PCR, lists solely in-frame clones and lacks some. That table gives V, J and clone size, and the DNA gave D and trimming. The profile covers 140,000 or so clones, with around nine tenths appearing a single time and 8.6% taken by the ten largest. The clonotype comes from a woman aged 45-65 years with active or convalescent COVID-19. V and J are TRBV4-3 and TRBJ2-7; 10 nucleotides line up with TRBD2. Sequenced input: peripheral blood. CDR3 in amino acids: CASSQVAGGSYEQYF. CDR3 nucleotides: TGCGCCAGCAGCCAAGTAGCGGGGGGCTCCTACGAGCAGTACTTC.